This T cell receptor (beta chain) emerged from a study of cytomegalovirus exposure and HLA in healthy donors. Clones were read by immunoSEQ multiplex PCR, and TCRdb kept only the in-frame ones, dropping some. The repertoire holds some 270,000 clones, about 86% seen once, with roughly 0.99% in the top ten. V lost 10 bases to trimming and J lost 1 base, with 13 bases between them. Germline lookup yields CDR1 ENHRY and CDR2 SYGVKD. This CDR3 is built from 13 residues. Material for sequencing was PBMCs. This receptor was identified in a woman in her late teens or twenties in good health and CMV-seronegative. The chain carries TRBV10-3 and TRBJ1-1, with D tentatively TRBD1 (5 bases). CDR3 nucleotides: TGTGCCACCGACACTACAGGGAACACTGAAGCTTTCTTT. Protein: CATDTTGNTEAFF.